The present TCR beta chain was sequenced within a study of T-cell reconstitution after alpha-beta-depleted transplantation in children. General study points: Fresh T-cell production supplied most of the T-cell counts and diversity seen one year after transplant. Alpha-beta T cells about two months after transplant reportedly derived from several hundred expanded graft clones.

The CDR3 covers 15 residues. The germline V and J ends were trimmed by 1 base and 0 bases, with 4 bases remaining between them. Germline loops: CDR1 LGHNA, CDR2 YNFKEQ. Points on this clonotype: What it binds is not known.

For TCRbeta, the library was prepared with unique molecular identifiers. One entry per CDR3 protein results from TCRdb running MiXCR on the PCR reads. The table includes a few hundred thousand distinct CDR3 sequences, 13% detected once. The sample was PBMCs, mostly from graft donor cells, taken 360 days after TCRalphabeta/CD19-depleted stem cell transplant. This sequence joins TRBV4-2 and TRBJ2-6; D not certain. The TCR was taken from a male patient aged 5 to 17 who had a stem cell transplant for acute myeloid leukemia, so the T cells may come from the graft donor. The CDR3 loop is CASSQGDSGANVLTF. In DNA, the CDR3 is TGTGCCAGCAGCCAAGGTGACTCTGGGGCCAACGTCCTGACTTTC.